Below are 15 T cell receptor beta chains sequenced from a single sample in a study of blood T cell repertoires in COVID-19. Sequenced by immunoSEQ multiplex PCR; TCRdb stores in-frame clones only, minus some. The table lists about 190,000 clones, about 88% of them singletons, with about 2% in the top ten. Input material: peripheral blood. These receptors all come from a man in his 70s with active or convalescent COVID-19.

The chain joins TRBV10-2 to TRBJ2-2; D possibly corresponds to TRBD2 (6 bases). Germline V gene data show CDR1 as WSHSY and CDR2 as SAAADI. V was shortened by 6 bases and J by 2 bases, with 10 bases between the two germline ends. There are 14 residues in the CDR3. The CDR3 coding sequence is TGCGCCAGCAGGGAGGGCCCAAACACCGGGGAGCTGTTTTTT. Protein product: CASREGPNTGELFF.

The rearrangement uses TRBV6-2 or TRBV6-3 and TRBJ2-1, with a possible D match to TRBD2 (5 bases). From germline, CDR1 is MNHEY and CDR2 SVGEGT. Trimming removed 5 bases from V and 6 bases from J, with 11 bases in between. This CDR3 region has 13 residues. The CDR3 coding sequence is TGTGCCAGCAGTAGAAGACTAATCAATGAGCAGTTCTTC. Amino acid sequence: CASSRRLINEQFF.

This clone was observed once. V gene TRBV2 combines with J gene TRBJ2-3; D is possibly TRBD1 (7 bases). The length of the CDR3 is 13 residues. CDR1 is SNHLY and CDR2 is FYNNEI in the germline V gene. V gave up 2 bases and J gave up 5 bases, with 8 bases separating them. This CDR3 is CASSEQGGDTQYF. CDR3 in DNA: TGTGCCAGCAGTGAACAGGGGGGAGATACGCAGTATTTT.

This clone turned up a few times. The chain joins TRBV6-2 or TRBV6-3 to TRBJ2-7; 7 bases line up with TRBD1. V lost 5 bases and J lost 2; bases outside the gene matches: 6. Germline V gives CDR1 MNHEY, CDR2 SVGEGT. This CDR3 spans 14 amino acids. CDR3 in DNA: TGTGCCAGCAGTCGTTGGACAGGACCCTACGAGCAGTACTTC. Protein sequence: CASSRWTGPYEQYF.

The chain joins TRBV30 to TRBJ2-1, with 9 bases identical to TRBD2. The CDR3 covers 15 residues. Unmatched junction bases numbered 8, after V lost 2 bases and J lost 6 bases. CDR1 is GTSNPN and CDR2 is SVGIG in the germline V gene (reference sequence). CDR3 bases: TGTGCCTGGAGTCGAGATAGCGGGAGTCTCAATGAGCAGTTCTTC. It encodes CAWSRDSGSLNEQFF.

CDR3 in amino acids: CASSPIPAADTQYF. CDR3 coding DNA: TGTGCCAGCTCACCAATTCCCGCAGCAGATACGCAGTATTTT. The chain carries TRBV18 and TRBJ2-3; unclear D gene. CDR1 is KGHSH, CDR2 LQKENI, per germline. Between the trimmed V and J ends, which lost 2 bases and 4 bases, there was a span of 10 bases. This CDR3 comprises 14 residues.

This clone appeared once. The chain joins TRBV5-4 to TRBJ2-3, with 7 bases lining up with TRBD2. Germline-derived CDR1 and CDR2 are SGHNT and YYREEE (reference sequence). V lost 1 base and J lost 4; bases outside the gene matches: 9. This CDR3 is 16 amino acids long. CDR3 protein: CASSLLTGGPADTQYF. Written as DNA, the CDR3 is TGTGCCAGCAGCTTGTTGACGGGAGGCCCCGCAGATACGCAGTATTTT.

This rearrangement joins TRBV18 to TRBJ2-5, with 10 positions matching TRBD2. The V and J ends lost 0 bases and 5 bases, in that order; junction bases with no gene match: 6. Germline CDR1 reads KGHSH; CDR2 reads LQKENI. The CDR3 covers 16 residues. Here the CDR3 DNA reads TGTGCCAGCTCACCACCGCCCGGGACTAGCGCCGAGACCCAGTACTTC. Translating gives CASSPPPGTSAETQYF.

CDR3 residues: CASSVRTSSRGLTGELFF. In nucleotides, the CDR3 is TGTGCCAGCAGCGTCAGGACTAGCTCCCGAGGGTTAACCGGGGAGCTGTTTTTT. This chain uses TRBV11-2 with TRBJ2-2; TRBD2 matches at 8 bases. The CDR3 spans 18 residues. Germline lookup yields CDR1 SGHAT and CDR2 FQNNGV. With V trimmed by 5 bases and J by 5 bases, 16 bases remained unmatched.

This chain uses TRBV27 with TRBJ2-1; the D gene is possibly TRBD2 (6 bases). Germline V lookup: CDR1 MNHEY, CDR2 SMNVEV (reference sequence). The CDR3 is made up of 16 amino acids. V was clipped by 6 bases and J by 5 bases, with 20 bases between them. This CDR3 reads CASRRTRDWTNNEQFF. The CDR3 coding sequence is TGTGCCAGCAGAAGAACCCGGGACTGGACCAACAATGAGCAGTTCTTC.

In its sample, this clone was seen once. The rearrangement uses TRBV28 and TRBJ2-7; 13 nucleotides align to TRBD2. Per the germline V gene, CDR1 is MDHEN and CDR2 is SYDVKM. The V and J ends lost 10 bases and 4 bases, in that order; junction bases with no gene match: 19. The CDR3 is made up of 18 amino acids. Written as DNA, the CDR3 is TGTGCCACCCAACCCTTTCAGGGACTAGCGGGGCAAAAATACGAGCAGTACTTC. This gives the protein CATQPFQGLAGQKYEQYF. Looking up the rest from reference TRBV28 and TRBJ2-7 gives the full variable domain: DVKVTQSSRYLVKRTGEKVFLECVQDMDHENMFWYRQDPGLGLRLIYFSYDVKMKEKGDIPEGYSVSREKKERFSLILESASTNQTSMYLCATQPFQGLAGQKYEQYFGPGTRLTVT.

This clone has a single count. This chain joins TRBV24-1 and TRBJ2-3; maybe TRBD2 (5 bases). This CDR3 contains 15 residues. V was shortened by 3 bases and J by 0 bases, with 9 bases between the two germline ends. Germline V gene lookup returns CDR1 KGHDR and CDR2 SFDVKD. The CDR3 DNA reads as TGTGCCACCAGTGATCGGGATAAAAGCACAGATACGCAGTATTTT. It translates to CATSDRDKSTDTQYF.

The rearrangement uses TRBV5-4 and TRBJ2-3; 10 nucleotides match TRBD1. Trimming took 4 bases from V and 3 from J; bases not matched to a gene: 5. Looked up from germline, CDR1 is SGHNT and CDR2 is YYREEE (reference sequence). The CDR3 runs 15 residues. The CDR3, as DNA: TGTGCCAGCAGCCCGGGACAGGGGTTGACAGATACGCAGTATTTT. Its translation is CASSPGQGLTDTQYF.

This chain joins TRBV7-9 and TRBJ2-1; 11 bases align to TRBD2. CDR1 is SEHNR, CDR2 FQNEAQ, per germline (reference sequence). J was trimmed by 4 bases and V by 5 bases; bases with no gene match: 4. The CDR3 runs to 15 residues. The CDR3: CASSPPSGRYNEQFF. The CDR3 coding sequence is TGTGCCAGCAGCCCACCTAGCGGGAGGTACAATGAGCAGTTCTTC.

The chain carries TRBV19 and TRBJ2-2; D is possibly TRBD1 (6 bases). From germline, CDR1 is LNHDA and CDR2 SQIVND (reference sequence). Trimming removed 3 bases at V and 4 bases at J, with 15 bases between. This CDR3 is 16 amino acids long. CDR3 coding DNA: TGTGCCAGTAGTATCTTGGGGGCGGTCCGCACCGGGGAGCTGTTTTTT. Amino acids: CASSILGAVRTGELFF.